These 26 T cell receptor beta chains originate from one sample sequenced in a study of OX40 agonist ivuxolimab in advanced cancers. Method: immunoSEQ multiplex PCR; TCRdb's copy keeps in-frame clones and lacks some. The sample lists 56,000 or so clones, roughly four fifths seen once, with around 4.3% in the top ten. This specimen was CD4+ or CD8+ T cells sorted from blood, taken in a trial of the OX40 agonist ivuxolimab. These receptors all come from an adult with an advanced solid tumor such as melanoma, head and neck, liver or kidney cancer.

In DNA, the CDR3 is TGTGCCAGCAGCCCAGAGGGTTCAGGGTATGAAAAACTGTTTTTT. It yields the protein CASSPEGSGYEKLFF. V usage is TRBV7-9 and J usage is TRBJ1-4, with D maybe TRBD1 (5 bases). In germline, CDR1 is SEHNR, CDR2 FQNEAQ (reference sequence). CDR3 size: 15 residues. The V gene lost 5 bases and the J gene lost 6 bases, with 16 bases spanning the gap.

V gene TRBV7-8 combines with J gene TRBJ1-5, with 9 bases aligning to TRBD1. Per germline, CDR1 SGHVS and CDR2 FQNEAQ. J was trimmed by 2 bases and V by 4 bases; bases with no gene match: 3. This CDR3 is 15 amino acids long. In DNA form, the CDR3 reads TGTGCCAGCAGCTCGTGGACAGGGGGCAATCAGCCCCAGCATTTT. It is translated as CASSSWTGGNQPQHF.

This sequence joins TRBV28 and TRBJ1-4; TRBD1 matches 7 bases. CDR3 length equals 14 residues. The germline V gene encodes CDR1 MDHEN and CDR2 SYDVKM. The J segment lost 8 bases and the V segment lost 3 bases, leaving 6 bases of the junction unmatched. CDR3 sequence reads: CASSFEQGNEKLFF. CDR3 DNA: TGTGCCAGCAGTTTCGAACAGGGGAACGAAAAACTGTTTTTT.

The chain recombines TRBV2 with TRBJ2-3; perhaps TRBD1 as D (6 bases). V gave up 5 bases and J gave up 1 base, with 13 bases separating them. There are 15 residues in the CDR3. CDR1 is SNHLY, CDR2 FYNNEI, per germline. The CDR3 loop reads CASSHRVTGTDTQYF. CDR3 nucleotides: TGTGCCAGCAGTCACAGGGTTACTGGCACAGATACGCAGTATTTT.

The chain links TRBV6-1 to TRBJ2-5; no clear D. V lost 1 base to trimming and J lost 1 base, with 7 bases between them. CDR1 and CDR2 (germline): MNHNS, SASEGT. This CDR3 has 14 amino acids. The CDR3: CASSEGGIQETQYF. CDR3 DNA: TGTGCCAGCAGTGAAGGCGGTATCCAAGAGACCCAGTACTTC.

This clone has more than one count but fewer than ten. The chain is built from TRBV27 and TRBJ1-5, with D unclear. CDR1 MNHEY and CDR2 SMNVEV come from the germline V gene (reference sequence). The CDR3 is 11 residues long. Trimming left V 8 bases short and J 7 bases short, with 9 bases between. CDR3 in amino acids: CASGYGQPQHF. In nucleotides, the CDR3 is TGTGCCAGCGGGTACGGCCAGCCCCAGCATTTT.

This clone was counted a few times. The gene calls are TRBV6-1 and TRBJ2-6; D ambiguous. Germline V gives CDR1 MNHNS, CDR2 SASEGT. Between the trimmed V and J ends, which lost 5 bases and 2 bases, there was a span of 10 bases. The CDR3 has 15 residues. DNA for the CDR3: TGTGCCAGCAGTAGTATGAGGACTGGGGCCAACGTCCTGACTTTC. It encodes CASSSMRTGANVLTF.

V usage is TRBV11-2 and J usage is TRBJ1-2; D is ambiguous. V was shortened by 1 base and J by 6 bases, with 6 bases between the two germline ends. Germline loops: CDR1 SGHAT, CDR2 FQNNGV. This CDR3 region has 12 residues. CDR3 bases: TGTGCCAGCAGCTTAGGAGGCGATGGCTACACCTTC. Translated, it gives CASSLGGDGYTF.

This clone was counted once. The chain couples TRBV11-3 to TRBJ2-4; D unclear. V gave up 1 base and J gave up 1 base, with 2 bases separating them. From germline, CDR1 is SGHNT and CDR2 YENEEA. There are 13 residues in the CDR3. The CDR3 region has the DNA TGTGCCAGCAGCTTAGGGGCCAAAAACATTCAGTACTTC. This gives the protein CASSLGAKNIQYF.

This clone appeared once. The V gene is TRBV28, the J gene TRBJ2-7, with D possibly being TRBD1 (6 bases). The germline V gene has CDR1 MDHEN and CDR2 SYDVKM. This CDR3 is 13 amino acids long. V lost 5 bases, J lost 7 bases, and 15 bases lay in between. In nucleotides, the CDR3 is TGTGCCAGCAGTCCAAGTCAGGGGTGGGAGCAGTACTTC. It yields the protein CASSPSQGWEQYF.

The rearrangement joins TRBV5-1 to TRBJ2-1; D might be TRBD2 (6 bases). V gave up 3 bases and J gave up 7 bases, with 11 bases separating them. In germline, CDR1 is SGHRS, CDR2 YFSETQ. The CDR3 sequence is 13 residues long. CDR3 region: CASSWGTGNEQFF. The CDR3, as DNA: TGCGCCAGCAGCTGGGGGACTGGTAATGAGCAGTTCTTC.

This chain uses TRBV7-9 with TRBJ2-7; TRBD1 matches at 9 bases. The germline V gene encodes CDR1 SEHNR and CDR2 FQNEAQ (reference sequence). Trimming at V came to 5 bases and at J to 5 bases, leaving 7 bases not matched to a gene. The CDR3 is 14 amino acids. The CDR3 loop reads CASSPDRGGDEQYF. The CDR3 nucleotides read TGTGCCAGCAGCCCTGACAGGGGGGGCGACGAGCAGTACTTC.

The chain has TRBV14 and TRBJ2-7; D ambiguous. V lost 0 bases and J lost 6, with 6 bases in between. Germline V gene data show CDR1 as SGHDN and CDR2 as FVKESK. The CDR3 totals 12 residues. CDR3 sequence: CASSQDSREQYF. The CDR3 DNA reads as TGTGCCAGCAGCCAAGATAGCCGCGAGCAGTACTTC.

The V call is TRBV5-4, the J call TRBJ1-6; D gene uncertain. Trimming shortened V by 5 bases and J by 6 bases, and 15 bases separated the two germline ends. Germline V lookup: CDR1 SGHNT, CDR2 YYREEE (reference sequence). CDR3 size: 15 residues. The CDR3 sequence: CASRESRESNSPLHF. The CDR3 DNA follows: TGTGCCAGCAGGGAATCCCGGGAAAGTAATTCACCCCTCCACTTT.

This chain uses TRBV27 with TRBJ2-7; 9 bases line up with TRBD1. Trimming removed 5 bases from V and 2 bases from J; junction bases left unmatched: 7. Germline V gene sequence: CDR1 MNHEY, CDR2 SMNVEV (reference sequence). The CDR3 totals 15 residues. This CDR3 is CASSLNRQGAYEQYF. The CDR3, as DNA: TGTGCCAGCAGTCTAAATAGACAGGGGGCCTACGAGCAGTACTTC.

The V gene is TRBV2, the J gene TRBJ1-5; D not certain. V lost 4 bases, J lost 10 bases, and 11 bases lay in between. The CDR3 sequence is 12 residues long. The germline gives CDR1 SNHLY, CDR2 FYNNEI. The CDR3 coding sequence is TGTGCCAGCAGTGGGCACACGGAACCCCAGCATTTT. Its protein is CASSGHTEPQHF.

V and J are TRBV11-2 and TRBJ1-1, with D perhaps TRBD1 (5 bases). The V and J ends lost 3 bases and 4 bases respectively, with 12 bases between them. Germline V gene sequence: CDR1 SGHAT, CDR2 FQNNGV. This CDR3 spans 14 amino acids. DNA of the CDR3: TGTGCCAGCAGCTTCCCGGGGGAGGGCACTGAAGCTTTCTTT. Protein sequence: CASSFPGEGTEAFF.

V gene TRBV2 combines with J gene TRBJ1-2; 7 positions agree with TRBD1. V dropped 5 bases and J dropped 8; count of bases not matched to a gene: 14. Germline lookup yields CDR1 SNHLY and CDR2 FYNNEI. CDR3 length: 15 amino acids. DNA of the CDR3: TGTGCCAGCAGTTTACCACCCACAGGGGAAGGAGGCTACACCTTC. Its translation: CASSLPPTGEGGYTF.

The J gene is TRBJ1-3, the V gene TRBV27; no definite D call. This CDR3 is 15 amino acids long. V was cut by 5 bases and J by 0 bases, with 11 bases left in between. Germline assignment: CDR1 MNHEY and CDR2 SMNVEV (reference sequence). In DNA form, the CDR3 reads TGTGCCAGCAGTCCCGGGTCTTACTCTGGAAACACCATATATTTT. Translation: CASSPGSYSGNTIYF.

CDR3 in amino acids: CASSAGTSGGAQETQYF. The CDR3 DNA follows: TGTGCCAGCAGTGCCGGGACTAGCGGGGGGGCCCAAGAGACCCAGTACTTC. This rearrangement joins TRBV6-1 to TRBJ2-5; TRBD2 agrees at 16 bases. Germline-derived CDR1 and CDR2 are MNHNS and SASEGT. The CDR3 contains 17 residues. The ends lost 4 bases at V and 1 base at J; junction bases unmatched: 3.

The chain joins TRBV10-3 to TRBJ2-7, with 12 bases fitting TRBD2. Trimming at V came to 0 bases and at J to 0 bases, leaving 6 bases not matched to a gene. From germline, CDR1 is ENHRY and CDR2 SYGVKD. The CDR3 has 18 amino acids. The CDR3 is CAISESPTSGGISYEQYF. For the CDR3, the DNA is TGTGCCATCAGTGAGTCACCAACTAGCGGGGGGATCTCCTACGAGCAGTACTTC.

This rearrangement joins TRBV29-1 to TRBJ2-2, with D possibly matching TRBD1 (6 bases). Germline V gene data show CDR1 as SQVTM and CDR2 as ANQGSEA. There are 14 residues in the CDR3. The V gene lost 6 bases and the J gene lost 5 bases, with 16 bases spanning the gap. The chain's CDR3 is CSVQPGVKTGELFF. CDR3 sequence (DNA): TGCAGCGTGCAACCAGGGGTAAAGACCGGGGAGCTGTTTTTT.

This chain joins TRBV11-2 and TRBJ1-3, with D maybe TRBD1 (6 bases). The germline gives CDR1 SGHAT, CDR2 FQNNGV. Trimming shortened V by 4 bases and J by 1 base, and 17 bases separated the two germline ends. CDR3 length: 17 amino acids. The CDR3 DNA is TGTGCCAGCAGCTCAGGACCGGCAGGGACATCTGGAAACACCATATATTTT. Its translation is CASSSGPAGTSGNTIYF. Combining the CDR3 with reference TRBV11-2 and TRBJ1-3 gives the whole variable domain EAGVAQSPRYKIIEKRQSVAFWCNPISGHATLYWYQQILGQGPKLLIQFQNNGVVDDSQLPKDRFSAERLKGVDSTLKIQPAKLEDSAVYLCASSSGPAGTSGNTIYFGEGSWLTVV.

The V and J genes are TRBV7-3 and TRBJ2-3; D is perhaps TRBD2 (5 bases). Per germline, CDR1 SGHTA and CDR2 FQGTGA. CDR3 length: 14 residues. Trimming shortened V by 2 bases and J by 0 bases, and 6 bases separated the two germline ends. The CDR3 DNA follows: TGTGCCAGCAGCTTACCGGGGAGCACAGATACGCAGTATTTT. Its protein is CASSLPGSTDTQYF.

The rearrangement links TRBV2 to TRBJ1-1; 7 bases are a match to TRBD1. V lost 6 bases and J lost 0; bases outside the gene matches: 7. Looked up from germline, CDR1 is SNHLY and CDR2 is FYNNEI. The CDR3 is 15 amino acids. The CDR3 sequence: CASRDPGQLNTEAFF. The CDR3 bases are TGTGCCAGCAGAGACCCGGGACAGTTGAACACTGAAGCTTTCTTT.

The chain carries TRBV30 and TRBJ2-5, with 8 bases aligning to TRBD2. The closer fit of TRBJ2-7 to the DNA end suggests the J call may be wrong. The CDR3 has 14 residues. Germline lookup yields CDR1 GTSNPN and CDR2 SVGIG (reference sequence). The CDR3 coding sequence is TGTGCCTGGAGTCCCCTAGCGGGCACCTACGAGCAGTACTTC. Its protein is CAWSPLAGTYEQYF.